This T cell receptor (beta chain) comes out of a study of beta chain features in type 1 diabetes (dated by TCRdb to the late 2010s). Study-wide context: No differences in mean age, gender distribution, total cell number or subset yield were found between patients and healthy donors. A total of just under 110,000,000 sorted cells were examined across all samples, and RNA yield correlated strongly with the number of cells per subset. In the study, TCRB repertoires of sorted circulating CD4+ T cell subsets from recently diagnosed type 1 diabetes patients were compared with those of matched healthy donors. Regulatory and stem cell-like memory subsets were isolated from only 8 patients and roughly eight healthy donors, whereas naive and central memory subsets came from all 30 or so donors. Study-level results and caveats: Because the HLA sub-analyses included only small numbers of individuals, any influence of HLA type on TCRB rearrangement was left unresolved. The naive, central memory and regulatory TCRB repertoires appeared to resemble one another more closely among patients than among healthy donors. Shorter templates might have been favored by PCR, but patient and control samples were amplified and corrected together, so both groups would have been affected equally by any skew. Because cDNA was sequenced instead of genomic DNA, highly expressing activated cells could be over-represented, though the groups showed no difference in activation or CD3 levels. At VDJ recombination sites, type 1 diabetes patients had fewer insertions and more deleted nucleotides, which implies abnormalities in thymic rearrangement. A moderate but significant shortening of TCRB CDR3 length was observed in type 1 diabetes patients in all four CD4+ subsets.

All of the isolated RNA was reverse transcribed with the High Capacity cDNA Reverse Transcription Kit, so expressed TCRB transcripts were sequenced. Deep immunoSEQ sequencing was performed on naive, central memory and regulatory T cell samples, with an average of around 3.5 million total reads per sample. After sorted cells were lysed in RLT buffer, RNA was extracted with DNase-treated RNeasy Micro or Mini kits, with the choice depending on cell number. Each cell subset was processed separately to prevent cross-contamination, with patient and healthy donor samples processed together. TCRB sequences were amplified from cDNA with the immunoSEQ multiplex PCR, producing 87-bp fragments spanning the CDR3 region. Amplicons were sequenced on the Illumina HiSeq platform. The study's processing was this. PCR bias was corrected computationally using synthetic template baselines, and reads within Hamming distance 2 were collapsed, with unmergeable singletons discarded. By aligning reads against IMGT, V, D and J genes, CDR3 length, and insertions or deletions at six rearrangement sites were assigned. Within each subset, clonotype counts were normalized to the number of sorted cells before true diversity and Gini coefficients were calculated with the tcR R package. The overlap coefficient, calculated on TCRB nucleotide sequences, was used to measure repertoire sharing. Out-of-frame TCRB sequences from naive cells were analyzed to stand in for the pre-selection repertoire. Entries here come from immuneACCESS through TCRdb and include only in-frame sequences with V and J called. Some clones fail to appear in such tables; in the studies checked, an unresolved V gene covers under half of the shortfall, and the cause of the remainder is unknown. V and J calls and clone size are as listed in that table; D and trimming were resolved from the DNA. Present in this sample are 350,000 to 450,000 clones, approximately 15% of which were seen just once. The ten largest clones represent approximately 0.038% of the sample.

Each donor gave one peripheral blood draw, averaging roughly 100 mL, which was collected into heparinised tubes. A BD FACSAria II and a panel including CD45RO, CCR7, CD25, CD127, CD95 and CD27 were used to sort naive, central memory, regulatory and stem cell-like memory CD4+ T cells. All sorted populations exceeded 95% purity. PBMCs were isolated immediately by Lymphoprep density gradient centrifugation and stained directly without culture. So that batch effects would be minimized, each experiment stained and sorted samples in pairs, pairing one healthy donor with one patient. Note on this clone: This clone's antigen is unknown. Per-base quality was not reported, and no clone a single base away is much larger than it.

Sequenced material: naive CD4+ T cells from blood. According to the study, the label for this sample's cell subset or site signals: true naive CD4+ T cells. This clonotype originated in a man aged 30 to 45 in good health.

The nucleotide sequence reads as follows: TGTGCCAGCAGCTTAGAAGAACCCTCGGAGAGAGATCCACCCCTCCACTTT. Translation gives CASSLEEPSERDPPLHF. The chain is assembled from TRBV13 and TRBJ1-6; no confident D gene assignment can be made. Its CDR3 holds 17 amino acids, cysteine through phenylalanine. Only CDR3 DNA remains: 51 bases, in frame from the first base. Via the germline V gene (reference sequence), CDR1 is PRHDT and CDR2 FYEKMQ. The junction carries 21 bases between V and J, which are trimmed by 1 base and 11 bases respectively.